A selection of T cell receptor beta chains follows, all from one sample in a study of T cell changes during pregnancy in multiple sclerosis. Sequenced by immunoSEQ multiplex PCR; TCRdb stores in-frame clones only, minus some. Of around 96,000 clones listed, roughly 91% are singletons. The sequenced sample was peripheral blood, obtained in the first trimester of pregnancy. The receptors stem from a female donor with multiple sclerosis, enrolled in a pregnancy study. Each CDR3 is given with its conserved first and last residue. Each record gives: clone size, D gene, J gene, V gene, CDR3 DNA, CDR3 protein. A D gene is named only where the DNA matches it firmly. The size entry is marked missing in some rows and otherwise reads once, few, many or a size class.

clone size: .; D gene: .; J gene: TRBJ1-1; V gene: TRBV11-2; CDR3 DNA: TGTGCCAGCAGCTTATCGTCGGTGAACACTGAAGCTTTCTTT; CDR3 protein: CASSLSSVNTEAFF
clone size: .; D gene: TRBD2; J gene: TRBJ2-5; V gene: TRBV9; CDR3 DNA: TGTGCCAGCAGCGTCTTGGGGGGGGGTAAAGAGACCCAGTACTTC; CDR3 protein: CASSVLGGGKETQYF
clone size: once; D gene: .; J gene: TRBJ2-7; V gene: TRBV5-1; CDR3 DNA: TGCGCCAGCAGCTTGGGCGGTATTGTAACCTACGAGCAGTACTTC; CDR3 protein: CASSLGGIVTYEQYF
clone size: .; D gene: .; J gene: TRBJ2-3; V gene: TRBV21-1; CDR3 DNA: TGTGCCAGCAGCTCACCGACAGGGGCGAGAGATACGCAGTATTTT; CDR3 protein: CASSSPTGARDTQYF
clone size: .; D gene: .; J gene: TRBJ2-7; V gene: TRBV4-2; CDR3 DNA: TGTGCCAGCAGCCAAGAGGCAGGGGCCGACGAGCAGTACTTC; CDR3 protein: CASSQEAGADEQYF
clone size: .; D gene: .; J gene: TRBJ2-3; V gene: TRBV2; CDR3 DNA: TGTGCCAGCAGTGACGGTGGCACAGATACGCAGTATTTT; CDR3 protein: CASSDGGTDTQYF
clone size: .; D gene: TRBD1; J gene: TRBJ1-5; V gene: TRBV19; CDR3 DNA: TGTGCCAGCAACGGACAGGGGGCTACCGATCAGCCCCAGCATTTT; CDR3 protein: CASNGQGATDQPQHF
clone size: once; D gene: .; J gene: TRBJ1-6; V gene: TRBV5-1; CDR3 DNA: TGCGCCAGCAGCAACAACCAGTTAAATAATTCACCCCTCCACTTT; CDR3 protein: CASSNNQLNNSPLHF
clone size: .; D gene: .; J gene: TRBJ2-7; V gene: TRBV27; CDR3 DNA: TGTGCCAGCAGTTTACGACGTCAGGGAAACTCCTACGAGCAGTACTTC; CDR3 protein: CASSLRRQGNSYEQYF
clone size: .; D gene: .; J gene: TRBJ2-3; V gene: TRBV6-6; CDR3 DNA: TGTGCCAGCAGTTACCCAGGGAGGGGGGCAGATACGCAGTATTTT; CDR3 protein: CASSYPGRGADTQYF
clone size: .; D gene: TRBD2; J gene: TRBJ2-2; V gene: TRBV11-3; CDR3 DNA: TGTGCCAGCAGCTTAGTTCCCGGGGGGGCCGGCGGGGGCACCGGGGAGCTGTTTTTT; CDR3 protein: CASSLVPGGAGGGTGELFF
clone size: .; D gene: .; J gene: TRBJ1-2; V gene: TRBV27; CDR3 DNA: TGTGCCAGCAGTTCCCGGGCGGGTGGCTACACCTTC; CDR3 protein: CASSSRAGGYTF
clone size: .; D gene: TRBD1; J gene: TRBJ2-7; V gene: TRBV5-4; CDR3 DNA: TGTGCCAGCAGCCCGAACAGGGACAGGGGGCATCAGTACTTC; CDR3 protein: CASSPNRDRGHQYF
clone size: .; D gene: .; J gene: TRBJ2-5; V gene: TRBV6-5; CDR3 DNA: TGTGCCAGCAGTTACTCGGGGCAGGTCCGAGAGACCCAGTACTTC; CDR3 protein: CASSYSGQVRETQYF
clone size: .; D gene: TRBD1; J gene: TRBJ2-2; V gene: TRBV15; CDR3 DNA: TGTGCCACCAGCAGACATCACACAGGGGACACCGGGGAGCTGTTTTTT; CDR3 protein: CATSRHHTGDTGELFF
clone size: .; D gene: .; J gene: TRBJ2-7; V gene: TRBV6-1; CDR3 DNA: TGTGCCAGCAGTGGCCGGGGACTTCACTTCTACGAGCAGTACTTC; CDR3 protein: CASSGRGLHFYEQYF
clone size: .; D gene: .; J gene: TRBJ2-3; V gene: TRBV7-3; CDR3 DNA: TGTGCCAGCAGCTCCTGGGGGGGGCCAGATACGCAGTATTTT; CDR3 protein: CASSSWGGPDTQYF
clone size: .; D gene: TRBD1; J gene: TRBJ2-3; V gene: TRBV5-1; CDR3 DNA: TGCGCCAGCAGTCTTACGCCGGGACAGCTCACAGATACGCAGTATTTT; CDR3 protein: CASSLTPGQLTDTQYF
clone size: .; D gene: .; J gene: TRBJ2-7; V gene: TRBV9; CDR3 DNA: TGTGCCAGCAGCGAAGACACCCTCTACGAGCAGTACTTC; CDR3 protein: CASSEDTLYEQYF
clone size: .; D gene: TRBD1; J gene: TRBJ1-6; V gene: TRBV27; CDR3 DNA: TGTGCCAGCAGTTTCGGGGGGGGGACAGGGATAAATTCACCCCTCCACTTT; CDR3 protein: CASSFGGGTGINSPLHF
clone size: .; D gene: .; J gene: TRBJ1-2; V gene: TRBV5-1; CDR3 DNA: TGCGCCAGCAGCTTGGCCGCCGGGTATGGCTACACCTTC; CDR3 protein: CASSLAAGYGYTF
clone size: .; D gene: .; J gene: TRBJ1-5; V gene: TRBV19; CDR3 DNA: TGTGCCAGTAGTATTGTACAGGGTAGGGGCAATCAGCCCCAGCATTTT; CDR3 protein: CASSIVQGRGNQPQHF
clone size: .; D gene: TRBD2; J gene: TRBJ2-1; V gene: TRBV9; CDR3 DNA: TGTGCCAGCAGCGCCCGGGGGGGGAACTACAATGAGCAGTTCTTC; CDR3 protein: CASSARGGNYNEQFF
clone size: .; D gene: .; J gene: TRBJ1-1; V gene: TRBV7-8; CDR3 DNA: TGTGCCAGCAGGCAACAGGGATTGAACACTGAAGCTTTCTTT; CDR3 protein: CASRQQGLNTEAFF
clone size: .; D gene: TRBD1; J gene: TRBJ1-6; V gene: TRBV19; CDR3 DNA: TGTGCCAGTAGTGAGGGGGGACAGTACAATTCACCCCTCCACTTT; CDR3 protein: CASSEGGQYNSPLHF
clone size: .; D gene: TRBD2; J gene: TRBJ2-1; V gene: TRBV11-3; CDR3 DNA: TGTGCCAGCAGTCCCGGGACTAGATCCTACAATGAGCAGTTCTTC; CDR3 protein: CASSPGTRSYNEQFF
clone size: .; D gene: .; J gene: TRBJ2-2; V gene: TRBV19; CDR3 DNA: TGTGCCAGTAGGGGATCGCGGGGGAACACCGGGGAGCTGTTTTTT; CDR3 protein: CASRGSRGNTGELFF
clone size: once; D gene: .; J gene: TRBJ1-3; V gene: TRBV9; CDR3 DNA: TGTGCCAGCAGCACCCAGGGCTCTGGAAACACCATATATTTT; CDR3 protein: CASSTQGSGNTIYF
clone size: .; D gene: TRBD1; J gene: TRBJ1-1; V gene: TRBV6-5; CDR3 DNA: TGTGCCAGCAGTCTACAGGGGATGACTGAAGCTTTCTTT; CDR3 protein: CASSLQGMTEAFF
clone size: .; D gene: TRBD2; J gene: TRBJ2-2; V gene: TRBV11-1; CDR3 DNA: TGTGCCAGCCAAAGGGAGGGGAGGGCGAACACCGGGGAGCTGTTTTTT; CDR3 protein: CASQREGRANTGELFF
clone size: .; D gene: TRBD1; J gene: TRBJ1-1; V gene: TRBV2; CDR3 DNA: TGTGCCAGCATTCCCGACAGGGGCCAGAACACTGAAGCTTTCTTT; CDR3 protein: CASIPDRGQNTEAFF
clone size: .; D gene: .; J gene: TRBJ1-1; V gene: TRBV2; CDR3 DNA: TGTGCCAGCAGTGGAACATTGAACACTGAAGCTTTCTTT; CDR3 protein: CASSGTLNTEAFF
clone size: .; D gene: .; J gene: TRBJ2-7; V gene: TRBV5-1; CDR3 DNA: TGCGCCAGCAGCCCCCCGGGCTCCTACGAGCAGTACTTC; CDR3 protein: CASSPPGSYEQYF
clone size: once; D gene: .; J gene: TRBJ1-1; V gene: TRBV5-1; CDR3 DNA: TGCGCCAGCGGACCAGGGGTCGATTTGGCGACTGAAGCTTTCTTT; CDR3 protein: CASGPGVDLATEAFF
clone size: .; D gene: .; J gene: TRBJ2-1; V gene: TRBV5-1; CDR3 DNA: TGCGCCAGCGGTTCCCAGGGGATTGAGCAGTTCTTC; CDR3 protein: CASGSQGIEQFF
clone size: .; D gene: TRBD1; J gene: TRBJ2-5; V gene: TRBV7-6; CDR3 DNA: TGTGCCAGCAGCTCATGGGGGGACAGGGGAGAGACCCAGTACTTC; CDR3 protein: CASSSWGDRGETQYF
clone size: .; D gene: .; J gene: TRBJ1-5; V gene: TRBV27; CDR3 DNA: TGTGCCAGCAGTCCCCTGCAAAGCGGCGGTCAGCCCCAGCATTTT; CDR3 protein: CASSPLQSGGQPQHF
clone size: .; D gene: .; J gene: TRBJ1-3; V gene: TRBV5-6; CDR3 DNA: TGTGCCAGCAGCTTGGTAGCCTCTGGAAACACCATATATTTT; CDR3 protein: CASSLVASGNTIYF
clone size: once; D gene: .; J gene: TRBJ2-1; V gene: TRBV19; CDR3 DNA: TGTGCCAGTAGTATGGACACTTACAATGAGCAGTTCTTC; CDR3 protein: CASSMDTYNEQFF
clone size: .; D gene: TRBD2; J gene: TRBJ2-3; V gene: TRBV14; CDR3 DNA: TGTGCCAGCAGCTTCCTAGCGGATAACACAGATACGCAGTATTTT; CDR3 protein: CASSFLADNTDTQYF
clone size: few; D gene: TRBD1; J gene: TRBJ2-4; V gene: TRBV5-4; CDR3 DNA: TGTGCCAGCAGCGTGGACAGGGCGCCTAGCAAAAACATTCAGTACTTC; CDR3 protein: CASSVDRAPSKNIQYF
clone size: .; D gene: TRBD1; J gene: TRBJ1-5; V gene: TRBV6-1; CDR3 DNA: TGTGCCAGCAGTGAGGCCCAGGGGGGTCAGCCCCAGCATTTT; CDR3 protein: CASSEAQGGQPQHF
clone size: .; D gene: TRBD1; J gene: TRBJ1-3; V gene: TRBV9; CDR3 DNA: TGTGCCAGCAGCCCAGGACAGGGCGGAAACACCATATATTTT; CDR3 protein: CASSPGQGGNTIYF
clone size: .; D gene: .; J gene: TRBJ1-1; V gene: TRBV5-1; CDR3 DNA: TGCGCCAGCAGCTCCGGACAGCCGAACACTGAAGCTTTCTTT; CDR3 protein: CASSSGQPNTEAFF
clone size: once; D gene: TRBD2; J gene: TRBJ2-1; V gene: TRBV19; CDR3 DNA: TGTGCCAGTAACTACGGCGGGGGGCGCAATGAGCAGTTCTTC; CDR3 protein: CASNYGGGRNEQFF
clone size: once; D gene: TRBD1; J gene: TRBJ2-7; V gene: TRBV27; CDR3 DNA: TGTGCCAGCAGTTTATCGCCCGGGACAGCGCACTACGAGCAGTACTTC; CDR3 protein: CASSLSPGTAHYEQYF
clone size: .; D gene: TRBD1; J gene: TRBJ2-3; V gene: TRBV9; CDR3 DNA: TGTGCCAGCAGCGTCGACAGGGTCAATACGCAGTATTTT; CDR3 protein: CASSVDRVNTQYF
clone size: .; D gene: TRBD2; J gene: TRBJ2-7; V gene: TRBV27; CDR3 DNA: TGTGCCAGCAGTTTAGGGGGACTAATCTACGAGCAGTACTTC; CDR3 protein: CASSLGGLIYEQYF
clone size: once; D gene: .; J gene: TRBJ2-1; V gene: TRBV30; CDR3 DNA: TGTGCCTGGAGTGGGGGGGTTGCCCTTGGCCATGAGCAGTTCTTC; CDR3 protein: CAWSGGVALGHEQFF
clone size: .; D gene: .; J gene: TRBJ2-3; V gene: TRBV1; CDR3 DNA: TGCACCAGCAGCCAAGTGAGACTAGCGGGGCAAAAGTATTTT; CDR3 protein: CTSSQVRLAGQKYF
clone size: .; D gene: .; J gene: TRBJ2-3; V gene: TRBV15; CDR3 DNA: TGTGCCACCAGCAGAGATCGACGGGGAGCGGCGTATTTT; CDR3 protein: CATSRDRRGAAYF